This paragraph reports one TCR beta chain. CDR1 is SGHTA and CDR2 is FQGNSA in the germline V gene. The CDR3 runs to 15 residues. The sample belongs to a study of monozygotic twins with inflammatory bowel disease. From the 5' RACE reads, TCRdb lists one entry per CDR3 protein and no DNA. The sample spans approximately 400,000 distinct CDR3 sequences; the ten largest clones claim more than 2%. The specimen was blood. The sequence was collected from a human donor with ulcerative colitis or Crohn's disease, or a healthy co-twin of an affected twin (not recorded which). V is TRBV7-2 and J is TRBJ2-3; TCRdb returns TRBD2, unconfirmable since there is no DNA. Here the CDR3 reads CASSLVAGGKDTQYF.